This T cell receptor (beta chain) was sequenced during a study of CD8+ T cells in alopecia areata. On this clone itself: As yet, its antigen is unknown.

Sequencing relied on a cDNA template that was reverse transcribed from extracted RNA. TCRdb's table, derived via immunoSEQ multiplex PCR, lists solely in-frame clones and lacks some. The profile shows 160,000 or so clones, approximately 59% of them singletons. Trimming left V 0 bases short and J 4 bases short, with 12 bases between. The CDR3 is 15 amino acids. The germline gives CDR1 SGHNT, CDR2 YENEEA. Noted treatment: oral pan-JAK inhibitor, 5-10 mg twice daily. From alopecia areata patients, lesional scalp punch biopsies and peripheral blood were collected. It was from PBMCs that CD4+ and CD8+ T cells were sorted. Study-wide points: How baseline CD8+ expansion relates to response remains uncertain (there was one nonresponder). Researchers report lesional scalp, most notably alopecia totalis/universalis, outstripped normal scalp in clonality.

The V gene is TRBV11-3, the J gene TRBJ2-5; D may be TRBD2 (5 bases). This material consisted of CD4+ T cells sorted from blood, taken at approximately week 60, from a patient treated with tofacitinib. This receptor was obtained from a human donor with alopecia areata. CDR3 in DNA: TGTGCCAGCAGCTTAGATGGAGGATGGGTAGAGACCCAGTACTTC. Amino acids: CASSLDGGWVETQYF.